This T cell receptor (beta chain) was identified in a study of CD8 T cells in ankylosing spondylitis. Broader study findings: Disease-linked clones had a CD8+ phenotype and relatively low frequency in peripheral blood. Several of the motif variants were reported before in synovial fluid and blood from reactive arthritis. Reportedly, significant enrichment of disease-linked clones occurred in matched ankylosing spondylitis synovial fluid. It appeared that ankylosing spondylitis blood was characterized by a TCR beta motif of roughly 8 highly homologous variants.

The CDR3 extends over 11 amino acids. Per germline, CDR1 DFQATT and CDR2 SNEGSKA (reference sequence). V lost 7 bases and J lost 6, with 12 bases in between. Note on this clonotype: Its cognate antigen is unknown.

Using quantitative 5'-RACE with molecular barcodes, the authors made TCR beta libraries. TCRdb itself ran the 5' RACE reads through MiXCR, one entry per CDR3 protein. The sample lists roughly 400,000 distinct CDR3 sequences, more than 20% occurring once. Specimen: blood, either unsorted or a sorted T cell fraction (not recorded which). The receptor was derived from a male donor with ankylosing spondylitis. The chain uses TRBV20-1 and TRBJ2-5; D gene ambiguous. CDR3 nucleotide sequence: TGCAGTGGAAATAGCCGGCAGACCCAGTACTTC. Its protein product is CSGNSRQTQYF.